One sample yielded the 11 T cell receptor beta chains listed below, sequenced in a study of human T cells and chemical hapten exposure. Time point given: patch test 2, 6 weeks after DPC sensitization. The treatment is: therapeutic diphenylcyclopropenone sensitization with weekly scalp DPC. TCRdb fed the RACE reads into MiXCR, producing one record per CDR3 protein. The table includes approximately 110,000 distinct CDR3 sequences, roughly a tenth detected once. Sample: whole blood, taken in connection with sensitization to the hapten diphenylcyclopropenone (DPC). The receptors originated from a woman aged 40-49 years with alopecia areata. Some clones in this sample may be carry-over from other donors' samples.

The table lists this clonotype with a few counts. V usage is TRBV4-3 and J usage is TRBJ2-3; D may be TRBD1 or TRBD2 (5 bases each). This CDR3 is built from 16 residues. CDR1 and CDR2 from the germline V gene are LGHNA and YSLEER. V lost 3 bases, J lost 4 bases, and 17 bases lay in between. This CDR3 reads CASSQDWGRVADTQYF. In DNA, the CDR3 is TGCGCCAGCAGCCAGGACTGGGGCAGGGTGGCAGATACGCAGTATTTT.

The chain has TRBV7-2 and TRBJ2-7; a possible D gene is TRBD1 (6 bases). Germline V gene lookup returns CDR1 SGHTA and CDR2 FQGNSA. With 0 bases removed from V and 3 bases from J, the gap between germline ends came to 12 bases. The CDR3 spans 15 residues. The CDR3 loop reads CASSLAGGDVYEQYF. The DNA for the CDR3 is TGTGCCAGCAGCTTAGCTGGGGGCGACGTCTACGAGCAGTACTTC.

This clonotype was detected a few times. J is TRBJ2-5 and V is TRBV4-1, with D perhaps TRBD1 or TRBD2 (5 bases each). The CDR3 length is 14 residues. Trimming shortened V by 3 bases and J by 5 bases, and 13 bases separated the two germline ends. Germline assignment: CDR1 MGHRA and CDR2 YSYEKL. For the CDR3, the DNA is TGCGCCAGCAGCCACTCTAAGGGGAGTGAGACCCAGTACTTC. Translation: CASSHSKGSETQYF.

The sample holds many counts of this clonotype. The chain has TRBV7-3 and TRBJ2-7; possibly TRBD1 or TRBD2 for D (6 bases each). The germline gives CDR1 SGHTA, CDR2 FQGTGA. Trimming left V 2 bases short and J 2 bases short, with 10 bases between. The CDR3 contains 14 residues. The CDR3 region has the DNA TGTGCCAGCAGCTTAGGAGGGGGAGCCTACGAGCAGTACTTC. Its protein product is CASSLGGGAYEQYF. Full variable domain (remainder filled in from reference TRBV7-3 and TRBJ2-7): GAGVSQTPSNKVTEKGKYVELRCDPISGHTALYWYRQSLGQGPEFLIYFQGTGAADDSGLPNDRFFAVRPEGSVSTLKIQRTERGDSAVYLCASSLGGGAYEQYFGPGTRLTVT.

The V gene is TRBV29-1, the J gene TRBJ1-4; unclear D gene. V was trimmed by 7 bases and J by 4 bases, leaving 13 bases between them. The CDR3 is 13 residues long. The germline V gene has CDR1 SQVTM and CDR2 ANQGSEA. The CDR3 spells CSALTGFNEKLFF. The CDR3 DNA follows: TGCAGCGCACTCACGGGATTTAATGAAAAACTGTTTTTT.

This chain joins TRBV7-2 and TRBJ1-2; 11 bases align to TRBD1. Looked up from germline, CDR1 is SGHTA and CDR2 is FQGNSA. This CDR3 contains 16 residues. J lost 3 bases, V lost 1 base, and 4 bases had no gene match. CDR3 DNA sequence: TGTGCCAGCAGCTTAGAAGGGACAGGGGGGTACTATGGCTACACCTTC. It translates to CASSLEGTGGYYGYTF.

V is TRBV6-5 and J is TRBJ2-5; the D call may be TRBD1 or TRBD2 (6 bases each). This CDR3 comprises 17 residues. Germline values: CDR1 MNHEY, CDR2 SVGAGI. V lost 9 bases and J 3 bases, leaving 26 bases between the germline ends. DNA of the CDR3: TGTGCCAGGCACTCGGGGGCAGGGCATGGGGCCGAAGAGACCCAGTACTTC. It specifies CARHSGAGHGAEETQYF.

In its sample, this clonotype was seen many times. CDR3 residues: CAITSPASGGQADTQYF. The CDR3 DNA sequence: TGTGCCATCACGTCACCAGCTAGCGGGGGGCAGGCAGATACGCAGTATTTT. The genes are TRBV28 and TRBJ2-3; TRBD2 aligns across 11 bases. Germline V lookup: CDR1 MDHEN, CDR2 SYDVKM. J gave up 4 bases and V 10 bases, and 16 bases lay outside the gene matches. CDR3 length: 17 residues.

This clonotype was seen ten or more times. The chain combines TRBV29-1 with TRBJ2-2; TRBD2 matches at 7 bases. The CDR3 loop spans 13 amino acids. Germline CDR1 and CDR2: SQVTM and ANQGSEA. V dropped 6 bases and J dropped 7; count of bases not matched to a gene: 8. CDR3 sequence: CSVRTSSGGELFF. CDR3 DNA sequence: TGCAGCGTGAGGACTAGTTCAGGCGGGGAGCTGTTTTTT.

The table lists this clonotype with many counts. The chain combines TRBV6-5 with TRBJ1-6; D is uncertain. CDR1 and CDR2 from the germline V gene are MNHEY and SVGAGI. Trimming left V 8 bases short and J 8 bases short, with 10 bases between. The CDR3 covers 12 residues. CDR3 loop: CASGWNDSPLHF. CDR3 sequence (DNA): TGTGCCAGCGGCTGGAATGATTCACCCCTCCACTTT.

In its sample, this clonotype was seen many times. V gene TRBV10-3 combines with J gene TRBJ1-3, with 7 positions matching TRBD1. Germline V gene data show CDR1 as ENHRY and CDR2 as SYGVKD. The CDR3 has 13 amino acids. V gave up 8 bases and J gave up 1 base; unmatched junction bases: 2. The CDR3 DNA follows: TGTGCCATCTCGACAGGGTCTGGAAACACCATATATTTT. Residues: CAISTGSGNTIYF.